The clone carrying this T cell receptor beta chain has more than one count but fewer than ten. Its antigen remains unidentified. Expressed TCRB transcripts were sequenced because the isolated RNA had all been reverse transcribed beforehand. The assay was immunoSEQ multiplex PCR, and TCRdb's table has in-frame clones only and misses some. There are over 500,000 clones in the sample; around 15% occur only once, and approximately 0.087% lies in the top ten. This sample was included in a study of beta chain features in type 1 diabetes. Study in general: In age, gender and cell yields, patients were similar to healthy donors.

Points from the study as a whole: In all four CD4+ subsets, TCRB CDR3 length was significantly, moderately reduced in type 1 diabetes. A greater similarity of naive, central memory and Treg TCRB repertoires was seen among patients than among healthy donors.

The CDR3 is 12 amino acids. V was pared by 3 bases and J by 15 bases, with 15 bases between. The germline CDR1 and CDR2 sequences are SGHNT and YYREEE (reference sequence). This clonotype was sampled from a man aged 18 to 29 in good health. This chain links TRBV5-4 with TRBJ2-2; D is unclear. Sequenced sample: naive CD4+ T cells from blood. In DNA form, the CDR3 reads TGTGCCAGCAGCTCTCCGCTAGGCAGGATGTTTTTT. Translation gives CASSSPLGRMFF.